A single sample gave rise to the 2 T cell receptor beta chains below, sequenced in a study of T cells in Graves' hyperthyroidism and ophthalmopathy. Amplification of TCR beta CDR3 regions was performed using RNA transcripts as template. The HTBI primer set was used in a first-round RT-PCR of the TCR CDR3. TCRdb re-analysed the multiplex PCR reads in MiXCR, keeping a single row per CDR3 protein. The sample consists of around 360,000 distinct CDR3 sequences, 15% of them appearing once. The source material was blood. The receptors come from a woman aged 60-75 years with Graves' ophthalmopathy.

This clonotype has a count of ten or more. The chain carries TRBV3-1 and TRBJ2-3, with D perhaps TRBD2 (6 bases). Germline V gives CDR1 LGHDT, CDR2 YNNKEL (reference sequence). Trimming pared 4 bases from V and 1 base from J, leaving 15 bases between. This CDR3 region has 16 residues. The CDR3 region is CASSLQGGAGTDTQYF. Here the CDR3 DNA reads TGTGCCAGCAGCCTGCAAGGCGGGGCGGGCACAGATACGCAGTATTTT.

The chain has TRBV30 and TRBJ2-1; no clear D. Trimming shortened V by 1 base and J by 9 bases, and 13 bases separated the two germline ends. The CDR3 has 13 amino acids. Germline lookup yields CDR1 GTSNPN and CDR2 SVGIG (reference sequence). DNA of the CDR3: TGTGCCTGGAGTGGGAGACCAGACTCTGAGCAGTTCTTC. Translated, it gives CAWSGRPDSEQFF. The entire variable domain, with the rest obtained from reference TRBV30 and TRBJ2-1, is as follows: SQTIHQWPATLVQPVGSPLSLECTVEGTSNPNLYWYRQAAGRGLQLLFYSVGIGQISSEVPQNLSASRPQDRQFILSSKKLLLSDSGFYLCAWSGRPDSEQFFGPGTRLTVL.